One and the same sample provided the 19 T cell receptor beta chains below, sequenced in a study of PD-1 blockade in classical Hodgkin lymphoma. The time point was: cycle 4 day 1 (C4D1), after more than five weeks of nivolumab. Every single patient, without exception, relapsed after autologous stem cell transplantation, and brentuximab vedotin exposure varied. By magnetic negative selection, CD4+ T cells were purified from thawed PBMCs. Sequenced by immunoSEQ multiplex PCR; TCRdb stores in-frame clones only, minus some. The sample lists about 20,000 clones, approximately 70% occurring once. The sequencing here drew on CD4+ T cells from blood, taken before the fourth cycle of nivolumab. These TCRs come from a human donor with classical Hodgkin lymphoma.

The chain employs TRBV21-1 and TRBJ2-7; TRBD2, the table's D call, was not compared with the DNA. TRBV21-1 is noted as a pseudogene. The CDR3 is 15 residues long. CDR3 nucleotides: TGTGCCAGCAGCAAAACTGGCGGCGTTGGGTACGAGCAGTACTTC. Translating gives CASSKTGGVGYEQYF.

This chain uses TRBV4-3 with TRBJ1-4, with a possible D match to TRBD1 (6 bases). Trimming took off 3 bases at V and 3 bases at J, with 11 bases between the two ends. The CDR3 spans 15 residues. Per the germline V gene, CDR1 is LGHNA and CDR2 is YSLEER. The CDR3 DNA sequence: TGCGCCAGCAGCCAGGGACAATACTCTAATGAAAAACTGTTTTTT. Translation gives CASSQGQYSNEKLFF.

J is TRBJ2-2 and V is TRBV11-2; TRBD1 matches 7 bases. The V gene end was trimmed by 5 bases and the J gene end by 4 bases; junction bases not matched to a gene: 7. This CDR3 region has 15 residues. The germline CDR1 and CDR2 sequences are SGHAT and FQNNGV. The CDR3 DNA follows: TGTGCCAGCAGCCCAAACAGGGGCGGCACCGGGGAGCTGTTTTTT. Amino acid sequence: CASSPNRGGTGELFF.

The rearrangement joins TRBV6-5 to TRBJ2-4; D may be TRBD1 (6 bases). The CDR3 consists of 12 residues. Trimming pared 0 bases from V and 15 bases from J, leaving 12 bases between. CDR1 is MNHEY and CDR2 is SVGAGI in the germline V gene. CDR3 DNA: TGTGCCAGCAGTTACTCTGGGACACCATCGTACTTC. This sequence encodes CASSYSGTPSYF.

The chain recombines TRBV10-3 with TRBJ1-1; TRBD1 agrees at 8 bases. V gave up 7 bases and J gave up 3 bases; unmatched junction bases: 4. This CDR3 contains 13 residues. Germline CDR1 reads ENHRY; CDR2 reads SYGVKD. CDR3 in amino acids: CAITGGLDTEAFF. The CDR3 DNA is TGTGCCATCACAGGGGGCCTGGACACTGAAGCTTTCTTT.

This clone was found once. The rearrangement joins TRBV11-2 to TRBJ2-7, with 10 bases lining up with TRBD2. V lost 7 bases to trimming and J lost 6 bases; unmatched junction nucleotides: 12. CDR3 size: 15 residues. Germline CDR1 and CDR2: SGHAT and FQNNGV. The CDR3 region has the DNA TGTGCCAGCACCCTACTAGCGGGGTCACGGAGCGAGCAGTACTTC. This encodes CASTLLAGSRSEQYF.

The chain combines TRBV9 with TRBJ2-2; D may be TRBD1 or TRBD2 (6 bases each). The ends were cut back, 0 bases at V and 0 bases at J, with 9 bases in the middle. The germline gives CDR1 SGDLS, CDR2 YYNGEE. CDR3 length: 16 amino acids. In DNA, the CDR3 is TGTGCCAGCAGCGTAGGGGGGGCAGCGAACACCGGGGAGCTGTTTTTT. This codes for CASSVGGAANTGELFF.

J is TRBJ2-2 and V is TRBV4-2, with TRBD2 as a possible D gene (7 bases). V was clipped by 4 bases and J by 11 bases, with 23 bases between them. This CDR3 spans 16 amino acids. Germline V gene data show CDR1 as LGHNA and CDR2 as YNFKEQ. CDR3 DNA: TGTGCCAGCAGCCCGCAGGGGAGGGCTAGGGATATTGAGCTGTTTTTT. The encoded protein is CASSPQGRARDIELFF.

The chain employs TRBV2 and TRBJ2-3; 10 nucleotides align to TRBD1. Trimming at V came to 8 bases and at J to 0 bases, leaving 5 bases not matched to a gene. CDR3 length: 15 residues. Germline-derived CDR1 and CDR2 are SNHLY and FYNNEI. DNA for the CDR3: TGTGCCAGCGCAATGGGACAGGGGAGCACAGATACGCAGTATTTT. Protein: CASAMGQGSTDTQYF. Based on the CDR3 plus reference TRBV2 and TRBJ2-3, the full variable domain is EPEVTQTPSHQVTQMGQEVILRCVPISNHLYFYWYRQILGQKVEFLVSFYNNEISEKSEIFDDQFSVERPDGSNFTLKIRSTKLEDSAMYFCASAMGQGSTDTQYFGPGTRLTVL.

The chain carries TRBV6-6 and TRBJ1-5; no firm D call. CDR1 and CDR2 from the germline V gene are MNHNY and SVGAGI (reference sequence). Trimming removed 7 bases from V and 6 bases from J, with 10 bases in between. The CDR3 is 12 residues long. In nucleotides, the CDR3 is TGTGCCAGCACGTTCCTCGGTCAGCCCCAGCATTTT. Its protein is CASTFLGQPQHF.

The CDR3 sequence is CSVRPQGLNTEAFF. The CDR3 nucleotides are TGCAGCGTCCGACCTCAGGGATTGAACACTGAAGCTTTCTTT. The V call is TRBV29-1, the J call TRBJ1-1, with a possible D match to TRBD1 (5 bases). Trimming shortened V by 6 bases and J by 0 bases, and 14 bases separated the two germline ends. This CDR3 comprises 14 residues. Germline V gene sequence: CDR1 SQVTM, CDR2 ANQGSEA.

The chain recombines TRBV5-4 with TRBJ1-3, with a tentative D call TRBD1 (5 bases). Trimming stripped 1 base from V and 1 base from J, with 12 bases between. Germline V gene lookup returns CDR1 SGHNT and CDR2 YYREEE (reference sequence). CDR3 length: 16 amino acids. The CDR3: CASSLLTGGSGNTIYF. DNA of the CDR3: TGTGCCAGCAGCTTGCTCACGGGGGGGTCTGGAAACACCATATATTTT.

The CDR3 protein is CASSLVWNTEAFF. Written as DNA, the CDR3 is TGCGCCAGCAGCTTGGTGTGGAACACTGAAGCTTTCTTT. The J gene is TRBJ1-1, the V gene TRBV5-1; no clear D gene. This CDR3 is 13 amino acids long. Germline loops: CDR1 SGHRS, CDR2 YFSETQ. The V end lost 0 bases, the J end lost 1 base, and 4 bases lay between the germline ends.

The rearrangement links TRBV5-1 to TRBJ2-6; the D is unclear. CDR1 is SGHRS, CDR2 YFSETQ, per germline. V lost 6 bases and J 0 bases, leaving 7 bases between the germline ends. The CDR3 is 14 amino acids. The CDR3 sequence: CASTRVSGANVLTF. CDR3 in DNA: TGCGCCAGCACACGTGTCTCTGGGGCCAACGTCCTGACTTTC.

J is TRBJ1-2 and V is TRBV5-6, with D hard to call. Germline assignment: CDR1 SGHDT and CDR2 YYEEEE. CDR3 length: 14 residues. Trimming removed 1 base at V and 8 bases at J, with 15 bases between. The CDR3 protein is CASSLIQSQLGYTF. CDR3 coding DNA: TGTGCCAGCAGCTTGATTCAGTCTCAACTGGGCTACACCTTC.

The chain combines TRBV7-2 with TRBJ2-7; maybe TRBD2 (6 bases). CDR3 length equals 18 residues. The germline CDR1 and CDR2 sequences are SGHTA and FQGNSA. V was pared by 2 bases and J by 4 bases, with 24 bases between. CDR3 coding DNA: TGTGCCAGCAGCTTAATCAGGAACTCCGGCGGGATCCTATACGAGCAGTACTTC. This sequence encodes CASSLIRNSGGILYEQYF.

The chain combines TRBV11-2 with TRBJ2-7; 12 bases are shared with TRBD2. J gave up 6 bases and V 3 bases, and 6 bases lay outside the gene matches. The CDR3 loop spans 15 amino acids. Germline lookup yields CDR1 SGHAT and CDR2 FQNNGV. The DNA of the CDR3 is TGTGCCAGCAGCTTCACTAGCGGGGGGATTAGCGAGCAGTACTTC. It is translated as CASSFTSGGISEQYF.

The chain uses TRBV9 and TRBJ2-4; perhaps D is TRBD1 or TRBD2 (5 bases each). The germline V gene encodes CDR1 SGDLS and CDR2 YYNGEE. V gave up 4 bases and J gave up 0 bases, with 17 bases separating them. The CDR3 spans 17 residues. The CDR3 bases are TGTGCCAGCAGCCCCCTGGCGCCCGGGGCAGCCAAAAACATTCAGTACTTC. Translation: CASSPLAPGAAKNIQYF.

This clone came up a few times. V usage is TRBV2 and J usage is TRBJ2-6; D unresolved. V was trimmed by 1 base and J by 2 bases, leaving 6 bases between them. Germline V CDR1 and CDR2: SNHLY, FYNNEI. This CDR3 is built from 15 residues. The CDR3 here is CASSEVRTGANVLTF. DNA of the CDR3: TGTGCCAGCAGTGAAGTCCGGACTGGGGCCAACGTCCTGACTTTC.